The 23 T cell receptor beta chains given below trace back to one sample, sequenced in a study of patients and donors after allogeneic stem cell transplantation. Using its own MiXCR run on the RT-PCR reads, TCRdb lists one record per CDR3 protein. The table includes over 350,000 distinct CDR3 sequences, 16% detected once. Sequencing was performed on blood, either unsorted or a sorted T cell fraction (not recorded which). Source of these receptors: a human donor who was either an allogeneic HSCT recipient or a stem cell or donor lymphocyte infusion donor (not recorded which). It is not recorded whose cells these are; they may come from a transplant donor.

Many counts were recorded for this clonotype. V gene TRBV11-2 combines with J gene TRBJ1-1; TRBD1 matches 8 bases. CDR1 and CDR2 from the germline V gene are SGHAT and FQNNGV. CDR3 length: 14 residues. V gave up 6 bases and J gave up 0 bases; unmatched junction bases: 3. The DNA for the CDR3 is TGTGCCAGCAGGGCAGGGGGCGTGAACACTGAAGCTTTCTTT. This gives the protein CASRAGGVNTEAFF.

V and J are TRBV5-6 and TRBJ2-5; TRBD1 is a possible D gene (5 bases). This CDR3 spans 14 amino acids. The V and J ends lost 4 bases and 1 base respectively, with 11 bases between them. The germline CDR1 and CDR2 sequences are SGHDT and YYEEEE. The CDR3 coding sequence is TGTGCCAGCAGCCTGGCGGACATCCAAGAGACCCAGTACTTC. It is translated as CASSLADIQETQYF.

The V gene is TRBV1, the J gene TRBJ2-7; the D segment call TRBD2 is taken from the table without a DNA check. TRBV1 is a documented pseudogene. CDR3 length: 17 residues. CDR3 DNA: TGCACCAACAGAGGGACTTTCCTACACCTGAGCTCCTACGAGCAGTACTTC. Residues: CTNRGTFLHLSSYEQYF.

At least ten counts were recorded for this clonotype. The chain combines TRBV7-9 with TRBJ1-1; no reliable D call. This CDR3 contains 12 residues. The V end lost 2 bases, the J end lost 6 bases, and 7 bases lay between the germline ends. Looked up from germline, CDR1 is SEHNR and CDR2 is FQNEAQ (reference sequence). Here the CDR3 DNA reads TGTGCCAGCAGCTTAACATCGGCTGAAGCTTTCTTT. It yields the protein CASSLTSAEAFF.

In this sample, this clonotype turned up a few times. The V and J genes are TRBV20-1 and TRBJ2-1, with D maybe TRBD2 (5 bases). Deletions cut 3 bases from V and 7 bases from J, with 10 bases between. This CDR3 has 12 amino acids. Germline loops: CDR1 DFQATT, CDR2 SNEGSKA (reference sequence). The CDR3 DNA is TGCAGTGCTAGGAGCGGAAAGAATGAGCAGTTCTTC. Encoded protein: CSARSGKNEQFF.

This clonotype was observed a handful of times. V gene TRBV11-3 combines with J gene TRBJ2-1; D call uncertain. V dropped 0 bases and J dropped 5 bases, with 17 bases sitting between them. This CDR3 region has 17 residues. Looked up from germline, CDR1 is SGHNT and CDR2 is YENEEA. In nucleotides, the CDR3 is TGTGCCAGCAGCTTAGATCGTTTAGCAGGTCTCCACAATGAGCAGTTCTTC. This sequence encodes CASSLDRLAGLHNEQFF.

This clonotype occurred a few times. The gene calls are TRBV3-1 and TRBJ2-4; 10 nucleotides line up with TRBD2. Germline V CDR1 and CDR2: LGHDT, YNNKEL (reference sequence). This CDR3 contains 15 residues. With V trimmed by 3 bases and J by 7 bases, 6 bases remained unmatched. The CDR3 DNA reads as TGTGCCAGCAGCCAGATAAGCGGGAGGGGGAACATTCAGTACTTC. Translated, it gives CASSQISGRGNIQYF.

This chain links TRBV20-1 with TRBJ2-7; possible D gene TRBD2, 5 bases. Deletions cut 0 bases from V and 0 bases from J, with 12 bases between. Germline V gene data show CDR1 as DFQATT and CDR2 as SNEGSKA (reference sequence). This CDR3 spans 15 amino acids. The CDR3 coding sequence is TGCAGTGCTAGAGATTTTTACGGGAACTCCTACGAGCAGTACTTC. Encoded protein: CSARDFYGNSYEQYF.

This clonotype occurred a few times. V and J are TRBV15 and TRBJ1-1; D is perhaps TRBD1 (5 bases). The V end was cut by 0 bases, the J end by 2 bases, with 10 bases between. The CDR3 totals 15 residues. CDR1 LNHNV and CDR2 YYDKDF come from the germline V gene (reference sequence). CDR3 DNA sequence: TGTGCCACCAGCAGAGATGGCAGGGCCAACACTGAAGCTTTCTTT. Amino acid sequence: CATSRDGRANTEAFF.

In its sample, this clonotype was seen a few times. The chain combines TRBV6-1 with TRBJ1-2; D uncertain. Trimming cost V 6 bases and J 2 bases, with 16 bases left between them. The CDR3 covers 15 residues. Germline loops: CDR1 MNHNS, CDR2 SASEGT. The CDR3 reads CASSPPLRSNYGYTF. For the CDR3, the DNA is TGTGCCAGCAGCCCCCCCCTTCGTTCCAACTATGGCTACACCTTC.

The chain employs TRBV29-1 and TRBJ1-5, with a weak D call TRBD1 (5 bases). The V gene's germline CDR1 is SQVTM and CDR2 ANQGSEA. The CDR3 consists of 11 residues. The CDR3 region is CRGGSNQPQHF. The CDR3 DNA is TGCAGGGGGGGTAGCAATCAGCCCCAGCATTTT.

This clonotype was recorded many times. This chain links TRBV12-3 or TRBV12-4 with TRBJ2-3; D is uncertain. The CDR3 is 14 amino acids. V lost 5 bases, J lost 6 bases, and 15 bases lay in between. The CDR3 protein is CASSVTIPGDTQYF. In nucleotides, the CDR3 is TGTGCCAGCAGTGTCACAATACCTGGGGATACGCAGTATTTT.

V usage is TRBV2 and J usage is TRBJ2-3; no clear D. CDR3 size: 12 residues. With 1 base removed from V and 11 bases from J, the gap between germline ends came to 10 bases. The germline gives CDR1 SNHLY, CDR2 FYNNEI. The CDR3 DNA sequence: TGTGCCAGCAGTGAAGGCGTCCCAGTGCAGTATTTT. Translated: CASSEGVPVQYF.

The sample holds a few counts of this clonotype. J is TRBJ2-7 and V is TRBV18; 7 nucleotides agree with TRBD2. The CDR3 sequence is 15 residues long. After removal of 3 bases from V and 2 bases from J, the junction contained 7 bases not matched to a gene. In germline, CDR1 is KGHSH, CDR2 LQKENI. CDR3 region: CASSPPGEGPYEQYF. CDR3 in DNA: TGTGCCAGCTCACCCCCGGGGGAGGGACCCTACGAGCAGTACTTC.

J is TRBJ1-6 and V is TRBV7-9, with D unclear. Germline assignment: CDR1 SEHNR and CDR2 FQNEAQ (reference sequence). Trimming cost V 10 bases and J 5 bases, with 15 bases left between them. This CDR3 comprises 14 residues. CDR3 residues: CATPLAGNNSPLHF. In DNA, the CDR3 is TGTGCCACCCCTTTGGCCGGAAATAATTCACCCCTCCACTTT.

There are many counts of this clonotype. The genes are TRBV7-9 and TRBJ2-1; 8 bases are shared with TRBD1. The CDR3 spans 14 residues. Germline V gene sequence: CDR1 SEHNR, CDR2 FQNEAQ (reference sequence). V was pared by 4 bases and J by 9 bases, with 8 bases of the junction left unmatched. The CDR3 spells CASSSRRGPAEQFF. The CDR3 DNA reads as TGTGCCAGCAGCTCTCGCAGGGGGCCAGCTGAGCAGTTCTTC.

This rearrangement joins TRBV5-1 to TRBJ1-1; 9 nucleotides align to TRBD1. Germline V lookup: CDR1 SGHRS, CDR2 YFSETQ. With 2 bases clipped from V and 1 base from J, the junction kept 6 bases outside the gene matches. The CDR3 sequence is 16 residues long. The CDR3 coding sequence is TGCGCCAGCAGCTTATCTTACAGGGGGCAGAACACTGAAGCTTTCTTT. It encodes CASSLSYRGQNTEAFF.

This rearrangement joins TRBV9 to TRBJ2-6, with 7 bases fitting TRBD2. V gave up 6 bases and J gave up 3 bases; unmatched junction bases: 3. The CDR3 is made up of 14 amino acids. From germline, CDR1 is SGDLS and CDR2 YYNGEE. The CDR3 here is CASTRGVGANVLTF. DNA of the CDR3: TGTGCCAGCACCCGGGGGGTTGGGGCCAACGTCCTGACTTTC.

DNA of the CDR3: TGTGCCAGCTCGCCAGGATCGGGGAATACCTACGAGCAGTACTTC. Protein product: CASSPGSGNTYEQYF. V is TRBV18 and J is TRBJ2-7, with a possible D match to TRBD2 (5 bases). CDR1 is KGHSH and CDR2 is LQKENI in the germline V gene. CDR3 size: 15 residues. With 6 bases removed from V and 2 bases from J, the gap between germline ends came to 17 bases.

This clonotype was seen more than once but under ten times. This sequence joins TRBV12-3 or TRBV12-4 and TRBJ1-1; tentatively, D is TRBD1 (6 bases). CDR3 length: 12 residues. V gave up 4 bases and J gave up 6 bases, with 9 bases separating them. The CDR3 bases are TGTGCCAGCAGTTCCGGGGGGCCTGAAGCTTTCTTT. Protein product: CASSSGGPEAFF.

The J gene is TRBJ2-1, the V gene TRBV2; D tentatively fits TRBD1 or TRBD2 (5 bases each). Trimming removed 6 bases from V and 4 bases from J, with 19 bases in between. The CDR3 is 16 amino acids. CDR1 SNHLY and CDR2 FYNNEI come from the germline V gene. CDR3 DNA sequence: TGTGCCAGCAGGAGCCAGGGACGGAGCTTTTACAATGAGCAGTTCTTC. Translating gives CASRSQGRSFYNEQFF. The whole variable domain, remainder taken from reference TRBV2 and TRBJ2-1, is EPEVTQTPSHQVTQMGQEVILRCVPISNHLYFYWYRQILGQKVEFLVSFYNNEISEKSEIFDDQFSVERPDGSNFTLKIRSTKLEDSAMYFCASRSQGRSFYNEQFFGPGTRLTVL.

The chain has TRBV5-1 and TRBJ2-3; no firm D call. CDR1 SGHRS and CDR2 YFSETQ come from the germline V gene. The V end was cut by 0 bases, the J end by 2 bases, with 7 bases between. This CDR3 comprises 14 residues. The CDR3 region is CASSLGSYTDTQYF. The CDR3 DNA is TGCGCCAGCAGCTTGGGCAGTTACACAGATACGCAGTATTTT.

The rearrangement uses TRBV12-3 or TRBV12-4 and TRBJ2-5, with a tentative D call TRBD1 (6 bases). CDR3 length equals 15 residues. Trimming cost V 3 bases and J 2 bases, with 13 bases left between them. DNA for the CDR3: TGTGCCAGCAGTTTGGGACATGCCTTACAAGAGACCCAGTACTTC. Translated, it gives CASSLGHALQETQYF.